This is a list of T cell receptor beta chains from one sample in a study of cytomegalovirus exposure and HLA in healthy donors. Sequencing was performed with immunoSEQ multiplex PCR; in TCRdb, only in-frame clones are kept and a portion is missing. The sample includes about 120,000 clones, roughly 82% seen only once; the top ten take about 3.7%. The source material was PBMCs. All receptors come from a human donor in good health. Each CDR3 is given with its conserved first and last residue. The order of the fields is CDR3 protein, CDR3 DNA, J gene, clone size, D gene, V gene. The D gene is left open where the match is weak. Expanded clones are given a class, and other clones once, few, many or no size at all.

CASSEVAGGADTQYF	TGTGCCAGCAGTGAAGTAGCGGGAGGAGCAGATACGCAGTATTTT	TRBJ2-3	NA	TRBD2	TRBV2
CASSAGGGPDTQYF	TGTGCCAGCAGCGCGGGGGGAGGGCCAGATACGCAGTATTTT	TRBJ2-3	NA	TRBD2	TRBV9
CASSYGGTLSSYEQYF	TGTGCCAGCAGTTACGGGGGGACGCTAAGCTCCTACGAGCAGTACTTC	TRBJ2-7	NA	NA	TRBV6-5
CASSAGQLNTEAFF	TGTGCCAGCAGTGCCGGACAGCTTAACACTGAAGCTTTCTTT	TRBJ1-1	NA	NA	TRBV25-1
CASSRLRATGGGYGYTF	TGTGCCAGCAGCCGATTGAGAGCTACGGGAGGGGGCTATGGCTACACCTTC	TRBJ1-2	NA	NA	TRBV14
CASSLDAGLAEGGAQFF	TGCGCCAGCAGCCTGGACGCGGGACTAGCGGAGGGGGGTGCGCAGTTCTTC	TRBJ2-1	NA	TRBD2	TRBV5-1
CATSRGGGTGITYEQYF	TGTGCCACCAGCAGAGGGGGAGGGACAGGGATTACCTACGAGCAGTACTTC	TRBJ2-7	NA	TRBD1	TRBV15
CASSRTQGPGGYTF	TGTGCCAGCAGCCGCACACAGGGCCCCGGCGGCTACACCTTC	TRBJ1-2	NA	NA	TRBV7-2
CASSIMTGAKNIQYF	TGTGCCAGTAGTATCATGACAGGGGCCAAAAACATTCAGTACTTC	TRBJ2-4	NA	TRBD1	TRBV19
CASSLEWTVMEETQYF	TGTGCCAGCAGCTTAGAATGGACAGTGATGGAAGAGACCCAGTACTTC	TRBJ2-5	NA	NA	TRBV11-3
CASSVLKETQYF	TGTGCCAGCAGTGTGCTAAAAGAGACCCAGTACTTC	TRBJ2-5	few	NA	TRBV28
CASSLGFGRRQSSGNTIYF	TGTGCCAGCAGCTTAGGTTTTGGGCGGCGACAGTCCTCTGGAAACACCATATATTTT	TRBJ1-3	NA	NA	TRBV11-2
CSSSLLGTGHRETQYF	TGTTCCAGCAGCTTACTCGGGACAGGGCATCGGGAGACCCAGTACTTC	TRBJ2-5	NA	TRBD1	TRBV7-9
CASSVVVYGYTF	TGTGCCAGCAGTGTAGTAGTCTATGGCTACACCTTC	TRBJ1-2	NA	NA	TRBV6-1
CASSPLNQPQHF	TGTGCCAGCAGCCCTCTGAATCAGCCCCAGCATTTT	TRBJ1-5	NA	NA	TRBV7-9
CASSLIRGSYNEQFF	TGTGCCAGCAGCTTAATCAGAGGTTCCTACAATGAGCAGTTCTTC	TRBJ2-1	few	NA	TRBV11-2
CATSEGGTDTQYF	TGTGCCACTTCGGAGGGCGGCACAGATACGCAGTATTTT	TRBJ2-3	NA	NA	TRBV19
CASSEIGQGGYEQYF	TGTGCCAGCAGTGAAATCGGACAGGGTGGCTACGAGCAGTACTTC	TRBJ2-7	NA	TRBD1	TRBV2
CASSLGRRAGYTF	TGTGCCAGCAGTTTAGGTAGGAGGGCAGGCTACACCTTC	TRBJ1-2	NA	NA	TRBV28
CAWRGGTGSNQPQHF	TGTGCCTGGAGGGGGGGGACAGGGAGCAATCAGCCCCAGCATTTT	TRBJ1-5	NA	TRBD1	TRBV30
CASTTSDRNQPQHF	TGTGCCAGCACCACCTCCGACAGAAATCAGCCCCAGCATTTT	TRBJ1-5	NA	NA	TRBV2
CASSGGWGGQPQHF	TGTGCCAGCAGCGGAGGGTGGGGGGGTCAGCCCCAGCATTTT	TRBJ1-5	few	NA	TRBV9
CASSLGLMEDGYTF	TGTGCCAGCAGCTTAGGCTTGATGGAGGATGGCTACACCTTC	TRBJ1-2	NA	NA	TRBV11-2
CASDRERGGEQFF	TGTGCCAGCGATCGGGAGAGGGGGGGTGAGCAGTTCTTC	TRBJ2-1	NA	NA	TRBV7-9
CASSASWREAAPEAFF	TGTGCCAGCAGCGCCTCCTGGAGGGAGGCGGCCCCTGAAGCTTTCTTT	TRBJ1-1	few	NA	TRBV5-4
CATSRDKTRTYEQYF	TGTGCCACCAGCAGAGATAAGACACGCACCTACGAGCAGTACTTC	TRBJ2-7	NA	NA	TRBV15
CASSRDGTGTNEKLFF	TGCGCCAGCAGCCGGGACGGGACAGGTACTAATGAAAAACTGTTTTTT	TRBJ1-4	once	TRBD1	TRBV4-1
CASSIRTPSNQPQHF	TGTGCCAGTAGTATAAGGACACCTAGCAATCAGCCCCAGCATTTT	TRBJ1-5	NA	NA	TRBV19
CASSFLGGDTEAFF	TGTGCCAGCAGCTTCCTGGGGGGGGACACTGAAGCTTTCTTT	TRBJ1-1	NA	NA	TRBV5-6
CASSLPINSYNEQFF	TGTGCCAGCAGCTTGCCTATAAACTCCTACAATGAGCAGTTCTTC	TRBJ2-1	few	NA	TRBV7-2
CASSTLSTGYTEAFF	TGTGCCAGTAGTACCCTTTCGACAGGGTACACTGAAGCTTTCTTT	TRBJ1-1	NA	TRBD1	TRBV19
CASSTRDMGNSPLHF	TGTGCCAGTAGTACCCGGGACATGGGCAATTCACCCCTCCACTTT	TRBJ1-6	few	NA	TRBV19
CASSHPSLAGGLYNEQFF	TGTGCCAGCAGCCATCCCAGCCTAGCGGGAGGGCTCTACAATGAGCAGTTCTTC	TRBJ2-1	once	TRBD2	TRBV7-9
CASSPAGTGSYEQYF	TGTGCCAGCAGTCCAGCCGGGACAGGGAGTTACGAGCAGTACTTC	TRBJ2-7	NA	TRBD1	TRBV28
CASSLAASGKRDTQYF	TGCGCCAGCAGCTTGGCCGCGAGCGGGAAGAGAGATACGCAGTATTTT	TRBJ2-3	NA	TRBD2	TRBV5-1
CASSEFAGLGGNTIYF	TGTGCCAGCAGTGAATTTGCAGGGTTGGGAGGAAACACCATATATTTT	TRBJ1-3	NA	NA	TRBV25-1
CASIGAQSPTNEQFF	TGCGCCAGTATTGGGGCACAATCTCCTACGAATGAGCAGTTCTTC	TRBJ2-1	NA	NA	TRBV5-1
CATSETMQGAYEQYF	TGTGCCACCAGCGAAACTATGCAGGGGGCCTACGAGCAGTACTTC	TRBJ2-7	few	TRBD1	TRBV15
CASSPGGGRNNEQFF	TGTGCCAGTAGTCCCGGGGGCGGGAGAAACAATGAGCAGTTCTTC	TRBJ2-1	NA	NA	TRBV19
CASSIVAGVRLDTQYF	TGTGCCAGTAGTATTGTAGCGGGAGTACGATTAGATACGCAGTATTTT	TRBJ2-3	NA	TRBD2	TRBV19
CAIRSTRGRASYEQYF	TGTGCCATAAGGTCCACCCGCGGGAGGGCCTCCTACGAGCAGTACTTC	TRBJ2-7	NA	TRBD2	TRBV28
CASSATASGRTVYEQYF	TGTGCCAGCAGCGCTACCGCTAGCGGGAGGACAGTCTACGAGCAGTACTTC	TRBJ2-7	NA	TRBD2	TRBV9
CASSSTGGNYGYTF	TGTGCCAGCAGCTCGACAGGGGGCAACTATGGCTACACCTTC	TRBJ1-2	NA	TRBD1	TRBV11-2
CASSVGLDRDTEAFF	TGTGCCAGCAGCGTAGGACTTGACAGGGACACTGAAGCTTTCTTT	TRBJ1-1	few	TRBD1	TRBV9
CSVEDGASASTDTQYF	TGCAGCGTTGAAGATGGGGCTTCAGCTAGCACAGATACGCAGTATTTT	TRBJ2-3	few	NA	TRBV29-1
CARRFSDNEQFF	TGTGCCCGCCGATTCAGCGACAATGAGCAGTTCTTC	TRBJ2-1	once	NA	TRBV7-8
CASSVARGSGNTIYF	TGTGCCAGCAGCGTAGCCAGGGGCTCTGGAAACACCATATATTTT	TRBJ1-3	once	NA	TRBV9
CASSRDRDNEQFF	TGTGCTAGCAGCCGTGACAGGGACAATGAGCAGTTCTTC	TRBJ2-1	few	TRBD1	TRBV7-7
CAISEDRAYGYTF	TGTGCCATCAGTGAGGACAGGGCCTATGGCTACACCTTC	TRBJ1-2	NA	TRBD1	TRBV10-3
CASSEGTSGVLSYNEQFF	TGTGCCAGCAGTGAAGGGACTAGCGGGGTTCTCTCCTACAATGAGCAGTTCTTC	TRBJ2-1	NA	TRBD2	TRBV2
CASSLDSYSNQPQHF	TGCGCCAGCAGCTTGGACAGTTATAGCAATCAGCCCCAGCATTTT	TRBJ1-5	NA	NA	TRBV5-1
CASSLVGARTEAFF	TGTGCCAGCAGCTTAGTAGGGGCCCGAACTGAAGCTTTCTTT	TRBJ1-1	NA	NA	TRBV7-2
CASSQRTGIQETQYF	TGTGCCAGTAGCCAAAGGACAGGGATACAAGAGACCCAGTACTTC	TRBJ2-5	NA	TRBD1	TRBV19
CASSPTGDPLYEQYF	TGTGCCAGCAGCCCGACAGGGGATCCCCTCTACGAGCAGTACTTC	TRBJ2-7	NA	TRBD1	TRBV7-9